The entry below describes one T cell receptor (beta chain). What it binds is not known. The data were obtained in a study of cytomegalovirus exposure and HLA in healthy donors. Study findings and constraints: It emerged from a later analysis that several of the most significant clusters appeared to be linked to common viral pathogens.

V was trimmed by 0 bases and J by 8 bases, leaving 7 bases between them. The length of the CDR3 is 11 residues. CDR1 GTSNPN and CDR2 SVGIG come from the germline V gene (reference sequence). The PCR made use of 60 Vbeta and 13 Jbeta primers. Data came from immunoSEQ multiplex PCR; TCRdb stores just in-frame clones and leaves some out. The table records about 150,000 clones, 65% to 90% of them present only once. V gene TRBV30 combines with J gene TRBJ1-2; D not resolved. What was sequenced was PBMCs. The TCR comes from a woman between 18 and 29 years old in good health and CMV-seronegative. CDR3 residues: CAWSVAGGYTF. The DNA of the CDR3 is TGTGCCTGGAGTGTGGCGGGAGGCTACACCTTC. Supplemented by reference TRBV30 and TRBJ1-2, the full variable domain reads SQTIHQWPATLVQPVGSPLSLECTVEGTSNPNLYWYRQAAGRGLQLLFYSVGIGQISSEVPQNLSASRPQDRQFILSSKKLLLSDSGFYLCAWSVAGGYTFGSGTRLTVV.